These T cell receptor beta chains were read from a single sample in a study of human T cells and chemical hapten exposure. TCRdb reprocessed the RACE reads with MiXCR, giving one entry per CDR3 protein. The repertoire includes about 160,000 distinct CDR3 sequences, 25% to 35% of them detected once, and 2.1% sits in the top ten. The specimen comprised whole blood, sampled in connection with sensitization to the hapten diphenylcyclopropenone (DPC). These receptors came from a woman aged 18-29 years with alopecia areata. Some clones in this sample may be carry-over from other donors' samples. The CDR3 runs from the conserved cysteine through the conserved F or W. The D gene is left open where the match is weak. Not every row has a clone size; where given, it reads once, few, many or a size class.

j_call clone_size d_call v_call cdr3_aa cdr3_nt
TRBJ2-7 - TRBD2 TRBV9 CASSRLAGGDSYEQYF TGTGCCAGCAGTCGACTAGCGGGAGGGGACTCCTACGAGCAGTACTTC
TRBJ1-2 - TRBD1 TRBV5-1 CASSKDRGGYGYTF TGCGCCAGCAGCAAGGACAGGGGTGGCTATGGCTACACCTTC
TRBJ1-5 - - TRBV5-1 CASSLDGLGNQPQHF TGCGCCAGCAGCTTAGATGGGTTGGGCAATCAGCCCCAGCATTTT
TRBJ2-5 few - TRBV20-1 CSASKQYQETQYF TGCAGTGCTAGTAAACAGTACCAAGAGACCCAGTACTTC
TRBJ2-7 - - TRBV29-1 CSVRGDTETYEQYF TGCAGCGTTCGGGGGGACACAGAAACTTACGAGCAGTACTTC
TRBJ2-2 - TRBD2 TRBV2 CATGRDGASGHTGELFF TGTGCCACCGGCCGGGATGGGGCTAGCGGTCACACCGGGGAGCTGTTTTTT
TRBJ1-2 - TRBD1 TRBV5-1 CASSQGQSNYGYTF TGCGCCAGCAGCCAGGGACAGTCGAACTATGGCTACACCTTC
TRBJ2-1 - - TRBV5-1 CASSLRGRRGYNEQFF TGCGCCAGCAGCTTGAGAGGGCGGAGAGGGTATAATGAGCAGTTCTTC
TRBJ2-1 - TRBD1 TRBV11-3 CASSPGQGTHNEQFF TGTGCCAGCAGCCCGGGACAGGGGACTCACAATGAGCAGTTCTTC
TRBJ2-3 - - TRBV7-2 CASSARQGGSTDTQYF TGTGCCAGCAGCGCCAGACAGGGAGGAAGCACAGATACGCAGTATTTT
TRBJ2-3 once - TRBV5-1 CASSLIPLTDTQYF TGCGCCAGCAGCTTGATCCCCCTCACAGATACGCAGTATTTT
TRBJ2-7 many TRBD1 TRBV29-1 CSAGQGAHEQYF TGCAGCGCCGGACAGGGTGCCCACGAGCAGTACTTC
TRBJ1-1 many - TRBV20-1 CSARGPSNTEAFF TGCAGTGCTAGGGGGCCCTCTAACACTGAAGCTTTCTTT
TRBJ2-3 - TRBD2 TRBV11-1 CASSPGTSGVGVTDTQYF TGTGCCAGCAGCCCCGGGACTAGCGGAGTCGGGGTCACAGATACGCAGTATTTT
TRBJ2-3 - TRBD2 TRBV5-1 CASSLPGLAGVDTQYF TGCGCCAGCAGCTTACCTGGACTAGCGGGAGTTGATACGCAGTATTTT
TRBJ1-1 - - TRBV12-3/TRBV12-4 CASSPGVGAFF TGTGCCAGCAGCCCCGGGGTGGGGGCTTTCTTT
TRBJ2-3 - - TRBV24-1 CATSGSSGADTQYF TGTGCCACTTCAGGGTCCTCCGGGGCAGATACGCAGTATTTT
TRBJ2-2 few - TRBV11-1 CASSLLLASDTGELFF TGTGCCAGCAGCTTACTCCTAGCGTCGGACACCGGGGAGCTGTTTTTT
TRBJ2-1 many - TRBV7-2 CASSSPGRYNEQFF TGTGCCAGCAGCTCCCCGGGACGATACAATGAGCAGTTCTTC
TRBJ2-5 - TRBD1 TRBV7-2 CASSLVNRGEQTQYF TGTGCCAGCAGCTTAGTAAACAGGGGGGAACAGACCCAGTACTTC
TRBJ2-7 few - TRBV6-5 CASSRRGPYEQYF TGTGCCAGCAGTAGGAGGGGTCCCTACGAGCAGTACTTC
TRBJ2-1 - TRBD2 TRBV29-1 CSVDRLAGNNEQFF TGCAGCGTTGATCGACTAGCGGGAAACAATGAGCAGTTCTTC
TRBJ2-7 - - TRBV24-1 CATSDARPLSDCEQYF TGTGCCACCAGTGACGCAAGGCCCCTCAGCGATTGCGAGCAGTACTTC
TRBJ2-5 few - TRBV11-2 CASRPPFGSQYF TGTGCCAGCAGACCTCCATTTGGGTCCCAGTACTTC
TRBJ2-4 - TRBD1 TRBV6-2/TRBV6-3 CASSDRVGIQYF TGTGCCAGCTCAGACAGGGTCGGGATTCAGTACTTC
TRBJ2-7 - TRBD2 TRBV2 CASTGLADSYEQYF TGTGCCAGCACGGGGCTAGCGGACTCCTACGAGCAGTACTTC